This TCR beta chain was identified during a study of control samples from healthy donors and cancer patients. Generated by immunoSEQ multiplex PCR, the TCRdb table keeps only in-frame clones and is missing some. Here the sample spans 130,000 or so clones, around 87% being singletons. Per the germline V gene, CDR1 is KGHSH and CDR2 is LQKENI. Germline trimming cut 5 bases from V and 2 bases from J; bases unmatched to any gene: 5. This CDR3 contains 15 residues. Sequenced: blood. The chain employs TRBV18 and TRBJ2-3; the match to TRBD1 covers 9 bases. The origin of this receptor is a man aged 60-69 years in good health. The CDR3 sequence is CASSKQGATTDTQYF. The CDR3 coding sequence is TGTGCCAGCTCAAAACAGGGGGCCACCACAGATACGCAGTATTTT.